One and the same sample provided the 21 T cell receptor beta chains below, sequenced in a study of radiation and T cells in renal cell carcinoma. Measured with immunoSEQ multiplex PCR; TCRdb has only the in-frame clones, and not every one. The data contain around 95,000 clones, 70% to 85% of them singletons. Time point described: blood 4 weeks post-SBRT, at nephrectomy. As to treatment: 15 Gy SBRT to primary tumor, nephrectomy 4 weeks later. Sequencing used blood, obtained from a patient whose treatment included radiotherapy and nephrectomy. These receptors were obtained from a man between 60 and 70 years old with renal cell carcinoma.

This clone appeared once. The V and J genes are TRBV29-1 and TRBJ1-2, with 9 positions matching TRBD1. Trimming cost V 1 base and J 5 bases; bases outside gene matches: 11. This CDR3 region has 16 residues. Germline assignment: CDR1 SQVTM and CDR2 ANQGSEA. This chain's CDR3 is CSVEVSGTGKGYGYTF. The CDR3 nucleotides read TGCAGCGTTGAAGTCTCCGGGACAGGGAAGGGTTATGGCTACACCTTC.

This chain uses TRBV7-8 with TRBJ1-5, with D tentatively TRBD1 (5 bases). V was shortened by 5 bases and J by 6 bases, with 11 bases between the two germline ends. CDR1 and CDR2 from the germline V gene are SGHVS and FQNEAQ. The CDR3 totals 13 residues. Here the CDR3 reads CASSRRGIQPQHF. CDR3 in DNA: TGTGCCAGCAGCCGCCGGGGGATTCAGCCCCAGCATTTT. The full variable domain, its missing parts supplied by reference TRBV7-8 and TRBJ1-5, is GAGVSQSPRYKVAKRGQDVALRCDPISGHVSLFWYQQALGQGPEFLTYFQNEAQLDKSGLPSDRFFAERPEGSVSTLKIQRTQQEDSAVYLCASSRRGIQPQHFGDGTRLSIL.

The chain recombines TRBV2 with TRBJ1-5, with TRBD1 matching 8 bases. The CDR3 is made up of 15 amino acids. With V trimmed by 6 bases and J by 2 bases, 6 bases remained unmatched. Looked up from germline, CDR1 is SNHLY and CDR2 is FYNNEI. The CDR3 is CASRGTGQGNQPQHF. In DNA form, the CDR3 reads TGTGCCAGCAGGGGGACGGGACAGGGCAATCAGCCCCAGCATTTT. The complete variable domain, with remaining parts taken from reference TRBV2 and TRBJ1-5, reads EPEVTQTPSHQVTQMGQEVILRCVPISNHLYFYWYRQILGQKVEFLVSFYNNEISEKSEIFDDQFSVERPDGSNFTLKIRSTKLEDSAMYFCASRGTGQGNQPQHFGDGTRLSIL.

In this sample, this clone turned up a few times. The chain links TRBV28 to TRBJ2-2, with D unclear. Looked up from germline, CDR1 is MDHEN and CDR2 is SYDVKM. The V and J ends lost 1 base and 7 bases respectively, with 7 bases between them. The CDR3 has 13 amino acids. The CDR3 loop is CASSLLGFGELFF. CDR3 bases: TGTGCCAGCAGTTTATTGGGATTCGGGGAGCTGTTTTTT.

The chain combines TRBV19 with TRBJ1-5; possibly TRBD1 for D (5 bases). Germline V gives CDR1 LNHDA, CDR2 SQIVND (reference sequence). Trimming removed 5 bases from V and 6 bases from J, with 17 bases in between. This CDR3 has 15 residues. CDR3 sequence (DNA): TGTGCCAGTAGTCCCCCGGACCTGGGACGTCAGCCCCAGCATTTT. It is translated as CASSPPDLGRQPQHF.

The rearrangement links TRBV7-2 to TRBJ2-7, with 9 bases matching TRBD1. The germline CDR1 and CDR2 sequences are SGHTA and FQGNSA. J was trimmed by 1 base and V by 5 bases; bases with no gene match: 12. This CDR3 region has 17 residues. The CDR3 region is CASSPGTGRRRSYEQYF. DNA for the CDR3: TGTGCCAGCAGCCCCGGGACAGGGAGGAGACGATCCTACGAGCAGTACTTC.

This rearrangement joins TRBV12-5 to TRBJ1-1; 7 nucleotides agree with TRBD1. CDR1 and CDR2 from the germline V gene are LGHNT and FRNRAP. Trimming at V came to 0 bases and at J to 0 bases, leaving 16 bases not matched to a gene. CDR3 length equals 20 residues. Here the CDR3 reads CASGLVRLGEQGRMNTEAFF. The CDR3 region has the DNA TGTGCTAGTGGTTTGGTAAGGTTGGGAGAACAGGGGCGGATGAACACTGAAGCTTTCTTT.

This chain joins TRBV11-2 and TRBJ2-1; D unclear. V was pared by 5 bases and J by 9 bases, with 14 bases between. Germline V CDR1 and CDR2: SGHAT, FQNNGV. The CDR3 covers 13 residues. DNA for the CDR3: TGTGCCAGCAGCCTCCTCGAGGTGGGTGAGCAGTTCTTC. Residues: CASSLLEVGEQFF.

The table lists this clone with a few counts. The chain is built from TRBV7-9 and TRBJ2-1, with D tentatively TRBD2 (5 bases). CDR3 length equals 16 residues. V lost 5 bases to trimming and J lost 7 bases, with 21 bases between them. Germline lookup yields CDR1 SEHNR and CDR2 FQNEAQ (reference sequence). The DNA for the CDR3 is TGTGCCAGCAGCCTGGGATTGGAGGAGTACCAGAATGAGCAGTTCTTC. Its translation: CASSLGLEEYQNEQFF.

This chain uses TRBV4-1 with TRBJ2-7; TRBD1 is a possible D gene (5 bases). The V and J ends lost 6 bases and 2 bases respectively, with 11 bases between them. Per germline, CDR1 MGHRA and CDR2 YSYEKL. This CDR3 contains 13 residues. The CDR3 region has the DNA TGCGCCAGCAGAGGGGAAGGGGCCTACGAGCAGTACTTC. This codes for CASRGEGAYEQYF.

This chain uses TRBV27 with TRBJ1-5; a weak D match, TRBD1 (6 bases). CDR1 MNHEY and CDR2 SMNVEV come from the germline V gene (reference sequence). The V and J ends lost 9 bases and 0 bases respectively, with 12 bases between them. The CDR3 runs 14 residues. The CDR3 loop reads CARRTGSSNQPQHF. DNA for the CDR3: TGTGCCAGACGAACAGGGTCTAGCAATCAGCCCCAGCATTTT.

This clone was seen once. CDR3 DNA sequence: TGTGCCAGCAGCTTATCTAGACTAGCGGGCACAGCGAACACCGGGGAGCTGTTTTTT. Protein: CASSLSRLAGTANTGELFF. The chain is built from TRBV7-9 and TRBJ2-2, with 10 nucleotides matching TRBD2. J was trimmed by 0 bases and V by 2 bases; bases with no gene match: 9. Germline V gene data show CDR1 as SEHNR and CDR2 as FQNEAQ (reference sequence). CDR3 length: 19 residues.

The chain employs TRBV27 and TRBJ2-1; the match to TRBD2 covers 14 bases. Trimming cost V 3 bases and J 3 bases; bases outside gene matches: 7. There are 18 residues in the CDR3. Per the germline V gene, CDR1 is MNHEY and CDR2 is SMNVEV (reference sequence). CDR3 DNA: TGTGCCAGCAGTTTTGGGACTAGCGGGAGATGGGGCTACAATGAGCAGTTCTTC. It translates to CASSFGTSGRWGYNEQFF.

The chain uses TRBV15 and TRBJ1-5; maybe TRBD1 (5 bases). There are 14 residues in the CDR3. V lost 8 bases, J lost 2 bases, and 13 bases lay in between. The germline V gene has CDR1 LNHNV and CDR2 YYDKDF (reference sequence). The chain's CDR3 is CATASGRGNQPQHF. The CDR3 DNA is TGTGCCACCGCCAGCGGCAGGGGCAATCAGCCCCAGCATTTT. Full variable domain (outside the CDR3, taken from reference TRBV15 and TRBJ1-5): DAMVIQNPRYQVTQFGKPVTLSCSQTLNHNVMYWYQQKSSQAPKLLFHYYDKDFNNEADTPDNFQSRRPNTSFCFLDIRSPGLGDTAMYLCATASGRGNQPQHFGDGTRLSIL.

The chain links TRBV28 to TRBJ1-1, with D possibly matching TRBD1 (6 bases). Per germline, CDR1 MDHEN and CDR2 SYDVKM. The CDR3 length is 11 residues. V lost 7 bases to trimming and J lost 11 bases, with 14 bases between them. Here the CDR3 DNA reads TGTGCCAGCACATCACGGGGGCGGGCTTTCTTT. It encodes CASTSRGRAFF. Supplemented by reference TRBV28 and TRBJ1-1, the full variable domain reads DVKVTQSSRYLVKRTGEKVFLECVQDMDHENMFWYRQDPGLGLRLIYFSYDVKMKEKGDIPEGYSVSREKKERFSLILESASTNQTSMYLCASTSRGRAFFGQGTRLTVV.

The rearrangement uses TRBV21-1 and TRBJ2-1; the table's D call, TRBD2, has no DNA check behind it. TRBV21-1 is tagged as a pseudogene. This CDR3 spans 15 amino acids. The CDR3 loop reads CASKTSPTSYNEQFF. CDR3 in DNA: TGTGCCAGCAAGACTAGCCCCACCTCCTACAATGAGCAGTTCTTC.

This rearrangement joins TRBV6-5 to TRBJ2-5; D not certain. Trimming stripped 2 bases from V and 1 base from J, with 11 bases between. The CDR3 runs to 15 residues. Germline V lookup: CDR1 MNHEY, CDR2 SVGAGI. The CDR3 region is CASSYVGLPQETQYF. Written as DNA, the CDR3 is TGTGCCAGCAGTTACGTAGGGTTACCCCAAGAGACCCAGTACTTC.

This clone was observed a few times. Here the CDR3 DNA reads TGTGCCAGCAGCTCCCACACAGATACGCAGTATTTT. This codes for CASSSHTDTQYF. The chain has TRBV11-3 and TRBJ2-3; D remains ambiguous. Germline-derived CDR1 and CDR2 are SGHNT and YENEEA. The V end was cut by 4 bases, the J end by 2 bases, with 4 bases between. The CDR3 covers 12 residues.

A single count supports this clone. This rearrangement joins TRBV5-1 to TRBJ2-1; D is perhaps TRBD1 (6 bases). This CDR3 is 14 amino acids long. The germline V gene encodes CDR1 SGHRS and CDR2 YFSETQ. Trimming removed 0 bases from V and 9 bases from J, with 13 bases in between. The chain's CDR3 is CASSLGQVGGEQFF. CDR3 DNA sequence: TGCGCCAGCAGCTTGGGACAGGTTGGGGGTGAGCAGTTCTTC. The full variable domain, in which reference TRBV5-1 and TRBJ2-1 provide the parts outside the CDR3, is KAGVTQTPRYLIKTRGQQVTLSCSPISGHRSVSWYQQTPGQGLQFLFEYFSETQRNKGNFPGRFSGRQFSNSRSEMNVSTLELGDSALYLCASSLGQVGGEQFFGPGTRLTVL.

The V and J genes are TRBV27 and TRBJ2-7; the D is unclear. This CDR3 is 14 amino acids long. Per the germline V gene, CDR1 is MNHEY and CDR2 is SMNVEV (reference sequence). Trimming took 8 bases from V and 0 from J, leaving 14 bases between them. Here the CDR3 DNA reads TGTGCCAGCTCCCCCCGTGTCAGCTCCTACGAGCAGTACTTC. Amino acid sequence: CASSPRVSSYEQYF.

The V call is TRBV27, the J call TRBJ1-4; 8 nucleotides line up with TRBD1. V lost 0 bases, J lost 7 bases, and 7 bases stayed unmatched. Per germline, CDR1 MNHEY and CDR2 SMNVEV (reference sequence). The CDR3 spans 16 residues. The CDR3 here is CASSLSRTGRGEKLFF. CDR3 sequence (DNA): TGTGCCAGCAGTTTATCAAGGACAGGGAGAGGTGAAAAACTGTTTTTT.